This T cell receptor (beta chain) was recovered during a study of cytomegalovirus exposure and HLA in healthy donors. Profiling relied on immunoSEQ multiplex PCR, and the TCRdb table lists in-frame clones only, not all of them. This table holds some 110,000 clones, about 88% found once. Germline V gene data show CDR1 as PRHDT and CDR2 as FYEKMQ (reference sequence). The V end lost 0 bases, the J end lost 3 bases, and 6 bases lay between the germline ends. The CDR3 runs 13 residues. This clone was observed a handful of times. The antigen is not known. The study, taken as a whole, reports: Specificity for CMV antigens was confirmed in vitro for a few of the CMV-associated chains.

The clonotype was recovered from a woman under 30 in good health and CMV-seropositive. The chain links TRBV13 to TRBJ2-7; D is unclear. Material for sequencing was PBMCs. The CDR3 loop is CASSLGLDYEQYV. CDR3 nucleotides: TGTGCCAGCAGCTTAGGACTTGACTACGAGCAGTACGTC.